This TCR beta chain was identified in a study of monozygotic twins with cystic fibrosis. This clone was recorded only once. The length of the CDR3 is 14 residues. Trimming took 4 bases from V and 3 from J; bases not matched to a gene: 5. The germline V gene encodes CDR1 SSHAT and CDR2 FNYEAQ (reference sequence). Using immunoSEQ multiplex PCR, the repertoire was profiled, and TCRdb retains in-frame clones only, with some absent. Among approximately 27,000 clones listed, just over 90% were seen once. This receptor was identified in a girl aged 2-15 years with cystic fibrosis. The sample taken for sequencing was blood. The chain links TRBV7-7 to TRBJ2-7; the match to TRBD1 covers 8 bases. The CDR3 region has the DNA TGTGCCAGCAGCTCGAGGACAGGGTTCTACGAGCAGTACTTC. Translation gives CASSSRTGFYEQYF.